The 25 T cell receptor beta chains in this list originate from one sample, sequenced in a study of OX40 agonist ivuxolimab in advanced cancers. Method: immunoSEQ multiplex PCR; TCRdb's copy keeps in-frame clones and lacks some. The sample includes just under 20,000 clones, roughly 80% of them seen just once. The sample in question was CD4+ or CD8+ T cells sorted from blood, obtained in a trial of the OX40 agonist ivuxolimab. The receptors originated from an adult with an advanced solid tumor such as melanoma, head and neck, liver or kidney cancer.

V gene TRBV7-6 combines with J gene TRBJ1-2; a weak D match, TRBD1 (5 bases). CDR3 length: 18 amino acids. V lost 4 bases, J lost 2 bases, and 23 bases lay in between. CDR1 is SGHVS and CDR2 is FNYEAQ in the germline V gene. This chain's CDR3 is CASSSARGGSGSNYGYTF. CDR3 coding DNA: TGTGCCAGCAGCTCCGCACGGGGGGGGTCTGGTTCCAACTATGGCTACACCTTC.

This sequence joins TRBV7-5 and TRBJ1-2; the D call TRBD1 from the table was never checked on the DNA. TRBV7-5 is tagged as a pseudogene. This CDR3 region has 17 residues. CDR3 DNA: TGTGTCAGAAGCTTAGCCCCTGACAGGGTCTGCTCTCATGGCTACACCTTC. Protein: CVRSLAPDRVCSHGYTF.

The chain joins TRBV4-1 to TRBJ2-4; 13 bases are a match to TRBD2. V shed 2 bases and J 1 base; nucleotides not matched to a gene: 11. The V gene's germline CDR1 is MGHRA and CDR2 YSYEKL. The length of the CDR3 is 20 residues. This CDR3 is CASSQFTGLAGTRAKNIQYF. CDR3 coding DNA: TGCGCCAGCAGCCAATTCACGGGACTAGCGGGAACCCGGGCCAAAAACATTCAGTACTTC.

The chain has TRBV6-5 and TRBJ2-1; TRBD2 agrees at 9 bases. The CDR3 length is 15 residues. Germline CDR1 and CDR2: MNHEY and SVGAGI. The trim removed 2 bases at V and 9 bases at J, leaving 8 bases unmatched. CDR3 DNA: TGTGCCAGCAGTTACGGCGGGGGGGCCGATACTGAGCAGTTCTTC. It translates to CASSYGGGADTEQFF.

The rearrangement links TRBV6-5 to TRBJ2-5; D may correspond to TRBD1 or TRBD2 (5 bases each). Trimming stripped 7 bases from V and 5 bases from J, with 20 bases between. Per the germline V gene, CDR1 is MNHEY and CDR2 is SVGAGI. There are 15 residues in the CDR3. CDR3 residues: CASTGRDEWDETQYF. The CDR3 bases are TGTGCCAGCACCGGCCGGGACGAGTGGGACGAGACCCAGTACTTC.

This chain joins TRBV28 and TRBJ1-5, with D possibly matching TRBD1 (6 bases). The CDR3 contains 14 residues. Germline CDR1 reads MDHEN; CDR2 reads SYDVKM. V lost 5 bases to trimming and J lost 7 bases, with 15 bases between them. In DNA form, the CDR3 reads TGTGCCAGCAGTCACTACCTAGGGGGACAGCCCCAGCATTTT. This codes for CASSHYLGGQPQHF.

The chain is built from TRBV7-8 and TRBJ2-2; TRBD2 matches 11 bases. With V trimmed by 5 bases and J by 6 bases, 8 bases remained unmatched. CDR1 SGHVS and CDR2 FQNEAQ come from the germline V gene. This CDR3 is 16 amino acids long. For the CDR3, the DNA is TGTGCCAGCAGCGTGGGGACTAGCGGTATCTCCGGGGAGCTGTTTTTT. Translation: CASSVGTSGISGELFF.

This sequence joins TRBV7-2 and TRBJ1-6, with 8 bases fitting TRBD1. The germline V gene encodes CDR1 SGHTA and CDR2 FQGNSA. Trimming cost V 5 bases and J 5 bases; bases outside gene matches: 2. There are 14 residues in the CDR3. The CDR3 coding sequence is TGTGCCAGCAGCCGGGACAGGAATAATTCACCCCTCCACTTT. Protein: CASSRDRNNSPLHF.

The chain has TRBV28 and TRBJ1-1; a weak D match, TRBD1 (5 bases). This CDR3 is built from 16 residues. Germline V lookup: CDR1 MDHEN, CDR2 SYDVKM. The ends were cut back, 1 base at V and 2 bases at J, with 14 bases in the middle. This chain's CDR3 is CASSLSGVQVNTEAFF. The CDR3 DNA is TGTGCCAGCAGTTTATCGGGGGTACAGGTAAACACTGAAGCTTTCTTT.

The V gene is TRBV28, the J gene TRBJ1-5; D may be TRBD1 (5 bases). The V end lost 0 bases, the J end lost 0 bases, and 12 bases lay between the germline ends. The CDR3 spans 17 residues. The germline gives CDR1 MDHEN, CDR2 SYDVKM. CDR3 nucleotide sequence: TGTGCCAGCAGTTTATGGGGCAGGGTAGATAGCAATCAGCCCCAGCATTTT. Translation gives CASSLWGRVDSNQPQHF.

The CDR3 reads CASSLGRSSYEQYF. The CDR3 coding sequence is TGTGCCAGCAGCTTAGGCAGGAGTTCCTACGAGCAGTACTTC. J is TRBJ2-7 and V is TRBV7-8; D ambiguous. This CDR3 has 14 residues. V was cut by 1 base and J by 1 base, with 8 bases left in between. Germline V gives CDR1 SGHVS, CDR2 FQNEAQ. Full variable domain (rest looked up from reference TRBV7-8 and TRBJ2-7): GAGVSQSPRYKVAKRGQDVALRCDPISGHVSLFWYQQALGQGPEFLTYFQNEAQLDKSGLPSDRFFAERPEGSVSTLKIQRTQQEDSAVYLCASSLGRSSYEQYFGPGTRLTVT.

This chain links TRBV18 with TRBJ1-2, with D perhaps TRBD1 (5 bases). The germline V gene encodes CDR1 KGHSH and CDR2 LQKENI. CDR3 length equals 15 residues. Trimming pared 7 bases from V and 6 bases from J, leaving 21 bases between. The CDR3 nucleotides are TGTGCCAGCTTACCCCGCCAGGGACTATGGGATGGCTACACCTTC. Amino acids: CASLPRQGLWDGYTF.

The J gene is TRBJ2-3, the V gene TRBV6-5; 9 bases align to TRBD2. The V gene end was trimmed by 0 bases and the J gene end by 5 bases; junction bases not matched to a gene: 3. Looked up from germline, CDR1 is MNHEY and CDR2 is SVGAGI. This CDR3 comprises 15 residues. The DNA of the CDR3 is TGTGCCAGCAGTTACTCGGGCGGGAGGGGAGATACGCAGTATTTT. Translation: CASSYSGGRGDTQYF.

The chain is built from TRBV4-1 and TRBJ2-5; TRBD2 aligns across 12 bases. The CDR3 spans 20 residues. Germline CDR1 and CDR2: MGHRA and YSYEKL. Trimming removed 2 bases from V and 1 base from J; junction bases left unmatched: 14. This CDR3 reads CASSQFRPRTSGALQETQYF. The CDR3 DNA reads TGCGCCAGCAGCCAATTTAGACCAAGGACTAGCGGGGCGCTCCAAGAGACCCAGTACTTC.

The chain carries TRBV30 and TRBJ2-7; 9 bases are a match to TRBD2. Trimming cost V 6 bases and J 2 bases; bases outside gene matches: 20. The CDR3 sequence is 18 residues long. CDR1 is GTSNPN, CDR2 SVGIG, per germline (reference sequence). In DNA form, the CDR3 reads TGTGCCTGCCTCCCTAGGCGGCTAGCGGGACCCTCTACCTACGAGCAGTACTTC. Translated: CACLPRRLAGPSTYEQYF. The full variable domain, rest sourced from reference TRBV30 and TRBJ2-7, is SQTIHQWPATLVQPVGSPLSLECTVEGTSNPNLYWYRQAAGRGLQLLFYSVGIGQISSEVPQNLSASRPQDRQFILSSKKLLLSDSGFYLCACLPRRLAGPSTYEQYFGPGTRLTVT.

This clone has a handful of counts. The gene calls are TRBV30 and TRBJ1-5; the D gene is possibly TRBD1 (5 bases). Trimming removed 4 bases from V and 2 bases from J, with 12 bases in between. CDR1 is GTSNPN and CDR2 is SVGIG in the germline V gene (reference sequence). CDR3 length: 14 residues. This CDR3 is CAWNRGARNQPQHF. CDR3 DNA: TGTGCCTGGAATCGCGGGGCCCGCAATCAGCCCCAGCATTTT.

With respect to this clone: The junction does not match germline at one end; this may be a read error. The CDR3 spells CASSPGYGGRQETQYF. In DNA, the CDR3 is TGTGCTAGCAGCCCAGGTTACGGGGGACGCCAAGAGACCCAGTACTTC. This rearrangement joins TRBV7-7 to TRBJ2-5; perhaps TRBD2 as D (6 bases). CDR3 length equals 16 residues. Germline V gene sequence: CDR1 SSHAT, CDR2 FNYEAQ (reference sequence).

V and J are TRBV7-2 and TRBJ1-1, with D perhaps TRBD1 (5 bases). The CDR3 loop spans 17 amino acids. Germline V CDR1 and CDR2: SGHTA, FQGNSA. V was trimmed by 4 bases and J by 0 bases, leaving 18 bases between them. The CDR3 region is CASSSRGVGRLNTEAFF. CDR3 DNA sequence: TGTGCCAGCAGCTCCCGGGGGGTAGGGCGGTTGAACACTGAAGCTTTCTTT.

This chain joins TRBV28 and TRBJ2-7, with a weak D call TRBD1 (5 bases). Germline V gene lookup returns CDR1 MDHEN and CDR2 SYDVKM. The V end was cut by 10 bases, the J end by 2 bases, with 15 bases between. The CDR3 spans 13 residues. CDR3 nucleotides: TGTGCCACCTTAGGGGTGTTGACCTACGAGCAGTACTTC. It yields the protein CATLGVLTYEQYF.

This clone appeared once. The chain couples TRBV27 to TRBJ2-1; 7 bases fit TRBD2. Germline CDR1 and CDR2: MNHEY and SMNVEV (reference sequence). With 3 bases clipped from V and 6 bases from J, the junction kept 8 bases outside the gene matches. This CDR3 is built from 15 residues. The CDR3: CASSFATSAINEQFF. For the CDR3, the DNA is TGTGCCAGCAGTTTCGCTACTAGCGCAATCAATGAGCAGTTCTTC.

V usage is TRBV7-8 and J usage is TRBJ2-7; 10 positions agree with TRBD2. With V trimmed by 3 bases and J by 2 bases, 13 bases remained unmatched. Looked up from germline, CDR1 is SGHVS and CDR2 is FQNEAQ. CDR3 length: 18 residues. The CDR3: CASSFRDPAGGPTYEQYF. The CDR3 bases are TGTGCCAGCAGCTTTCGAGATCCAGCGGGAGGGCCTACCTACGAGCAGTACTTC.

This clone is a singleton in its sample. The CDR3 sequence: CASSVQRGQPQHF. The CDR3 DNA follows: TGCGCCAGCAGTGTCCAGCGGGGGCAGCCCCAGCATTTT. The rearrangement joins TRBV10-2 to TRBJ1-5; a possible D gene is TRBD1 (5 bases). Germline V gene sequence: CDR1 WSHSY, CDR2 SAAADI. Trimming pared 4 bases from V and 7 bases from J, leaving 11 bases between. The CDR3 spans 13 residues.

The chain combines TRBV11-2 with TRBJ2-5; D unclear. Germline CDR1 SGHAT, CDR2 FQNNGV. This CDR3 comprises 14 residues. V shed 1 base and J shed 5 bases, with 11 bases lying between them. The CDR3 reads CASSLALRGETQYF. The DNA for the CDR3 is TGTGCCAGCAGCTTAGCGTTGCGCGGTGAGACCCAGTACTTC.

This clone has a handful of counts. The J gene is TRBJ1-1, the V gene TRBV18, with a tentative D call TRBD1 (6 bases). Germline CDR1 and CDR2: KGHSH and LQKENI. The CDR3 is made up of 14 amino acids. V lost 5 bases and J lost 4, with 14 bases in between. The CDR3 loop reads CASSTTGQGTEAFF. CDR3 DNA sequence: TGTGCCAGCTCAACAACAGGGCAGGGCACTGAAGCTTTCTTT.

The V gene is TRBV4-3, the J gene TRBJ1-1; no clear D. The V gene's germline CDR1 is LGHNA and CDR2 YSLEER. V lost 0 bases, J lost 0 bases, and 5 bases lay in between. The CDR3 spans 14 residues. The CDR3 sequence is CASSQESLNTEAFF. The CDR3 nucleotides read TGCGCCAGCAGCCAAGAGTCCTTGAACACTGAAGCTTTCTTT.